This T cell receptor beta chain originates from a study of identical twins. TCRdb used MiXCR to reprocess the 5' RACE reads, holding one entry per CDR3 protein. This sample has 400,000 to 500,000 distinct CDR3 sequences; roughly an eighth occur once, and the top ten carry approximately 1%. This CDR3 contains 16 residues. V trimming: 1 base; J trimming: 2 bases; junction bases outside the gene matches: 8. Germline V gene sequence: CDR1 LGHNA, CDR2 YSLEER. Study results and caveats: Memory repertoires lacked the insertion deficit that abundant cord blood beta clonotypes showed. The degree of excess twin sharing was weaker in beta out-of-frame sequences.

For this clonotype: As yet, its antigen is unknown.

These data were likewise used in another study, on yellow fever vaccine responses in identical twins. Per that paper: Twins' vaccine T cell responses reportedly seemed partly convergent and partly personalized.

The sequencing input was CD4+ T cells sorted from blood. This receptor was identified in a woman aged 18-29 years in good health. The chain has TRBV4-3 and TRBJ2-7; TRBD1 matches at 7 bases. The CDR3 sequence: CASSQGTGAPTYEQYF. The CDR3 bases are TGCGCCAGCAGCCAAGGTACAGGGGCCCCGACCTACGAGCAGTACTTC.